This T cell receptor (beta chain) was observed in a study of T cell repertoires in cytomegalovirus infection. TCRdb independently ran MiXCR on the reads; one entry per CDR3 protein. The sample contains fewer than 950,000 distinct CDR3 sequences, about 33% of which appear only once. The sample holds a few counts of this clonotype. The target antigen is unknown. The germline V gene encodes CDR1 SGHVS and CDR2 FNYEAQ. The CDR3 loop spans 16 amino acids. The J segment lost 0 bases and the V segment lost 2 bases, leaving 4 bases of the junction unmatched. This clonotype was sampled from a human donor in good health (CMV status not recorded). Some clones in this sample may be carry-over from other donors' samples. Sequences were derived from cultured CD8+ T cells from PBMCs, sampled from culture after CMV antigen stimulation. The chain employs TRBV7-6 and TRBJ2-1; TRBD2 aligns across 7 bases. DNA for the CDR3: TGTGCCAGCAGCTTAAGTAGCGGGCCCTCCTACAATGAGCAGTTCTTC. Protein: CASSLSSGPSYNEQFF.